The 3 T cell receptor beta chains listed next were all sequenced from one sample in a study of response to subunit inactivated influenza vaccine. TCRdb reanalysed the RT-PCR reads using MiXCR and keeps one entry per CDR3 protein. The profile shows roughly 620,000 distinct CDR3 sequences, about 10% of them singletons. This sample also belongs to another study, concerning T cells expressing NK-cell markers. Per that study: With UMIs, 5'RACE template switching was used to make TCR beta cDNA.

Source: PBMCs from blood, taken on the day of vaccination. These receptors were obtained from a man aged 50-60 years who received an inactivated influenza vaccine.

The CDR3 loop is CASSSGLAGVREETQYF. The CDR3 coding sequence is TGTGCCAGCAGCTCGGGACTAGCGGGAGTCCGAGAGGAGACCCAGTACTTC. The rearrangement uses TRBV7-9 and TRBJ2-5; 14 bases fit TRBD2. Looked up from germline, CDR1 is SEHNR and CDR2 is FQNEAQ (reference sequence). J was trimmed by 5 bases and V by 4 bases; bases with no gene match: 9. CDR3 length: 17 residues.

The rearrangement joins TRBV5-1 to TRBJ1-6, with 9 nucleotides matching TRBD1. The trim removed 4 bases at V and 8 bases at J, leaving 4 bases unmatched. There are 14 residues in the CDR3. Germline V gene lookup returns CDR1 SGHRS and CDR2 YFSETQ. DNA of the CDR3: TGCGCCAGCAGCCCGGGACAGGGTGATTCACCCCTCCACTTT. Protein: CASSPGQGDSPLHF.

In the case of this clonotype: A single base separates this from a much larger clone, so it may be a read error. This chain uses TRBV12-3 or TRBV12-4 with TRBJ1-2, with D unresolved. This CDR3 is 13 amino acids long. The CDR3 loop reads CARSPDGNYGYTF. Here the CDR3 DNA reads TGTGCCCGCAGTCCGGACGGAAACTATGGCTACACCTTC.